Listed here are 23 T cell receptor beta chains from one sample, sequenced in a study of early T cells in non-severe SARS-CoV-2 infection. Each CDR3 protein is one row after TCRdb ran MiXCR on the 5' RACE reads. The sample carries about 100,000 distinct CDR3 sequences, less than 15% recorded once. Material for sequencing was whole blood. Source of these receptors: an adult who was a healthcare worker with PCR-confirmed SARS-CoV-2 infection or an uninfected control (not recorded which).

V usage is TRBV28 and J usage is TRBJ2-4; D remains unclear. Trimming took off 8 bases at V and 4 bases at J, with 9 bases between the two ends. The CDR3 contains 12 residues. Germline V lookup: CDR1 MDHEN, CDR2 SYDVKM. This CDR3 is CASQEQKNIQYF. The CDR3 DNA follows: TGTGCCAGCCAAGAACAGAAAAACATTCAGTACTTC.

The rearrangement joins TRBV28 to TRBJ2-3, with no clear D. There are 13 residues in the CDR3. Looked up from germline, CDR1 is MDHEN and CDR2 is SYDVKM. The ends were cut back, 6 bases at V and 6 bases at J, with 13 bases in the middle. The CDR3 nucleotides read TGTGCCAGCAGAACGGGCCTTGAGGATACGCAGTATTTT. Translating gives CASRTGLEDTQYF.

Ten or more counts support this clonotype. The chain recombines TRBV6-2 or TRBV6-3 with TRBJ1-2; 8 bases are shared with TRBD1. Germline V gives CDR1 MNHEY, CDR2 SVGEGT. The trim removed 3 bases at V and 0 bases at J, leaving 12 bases unmatched. The CDR3 is 18 amino acids. CDR3 DNA: TGTGCCAGCAGTTATCCGGGACAGGTCCTAAATTCTAACTATGGCTACACCTTC. Translation: CASSYPGQVLNSNYGYTF.

This clonotype came up a few times. This chain connects TRBV28 to TRBJ1-1; D remains unclear. With 3 bases removed from V and 8 bases from J, the gap between germline ends came to 16 bases. This CDR3 has 14 residues. Germline-derived CDR1 and CDR2 are MDHEN and SYDVKM. CDR3 coding DNA: TGTGCCAGCAGTTTCCCACCCCCGGCAGACGAAGCTTTCTTT. Encoded protein: CASSFPPPADEAFF.

The table lists this clonotype with many counts. V usage is TRBV7-6 and J usage is TRBJ2-7; tentatively, D is TRBD1 (6 bases). CDR3 length equals 16 residues. V lost 5 bases and J lost 3, with 20 bases in between. Germline CDR1 SGHVS, CDR2 FNYEAQ. The CDR3 coding sequence is TGTGCCAGCAGCGCCCATATAAGCCCAGGGGACTACGAGCAGTACTTC. Translated: CASSAHISPGDYEQYF.

The chain joins TRBV4-1 to TRBJ2-2; D is uncertain. Germline CDR1 and CDR2: MGHRA and YSYEKL. Trimming shortened V by 0 bases and J by 6 bases, and 11 bases separated the two germline ends. There are 15 residues in the CDR3. CDR3 in DNA: TGCGCCAGCAGCCAAGATGCGCCGGCCCCCGGGGAGCTGTTTTTT. This sequence encodes CASSQDAPAPGELFF.

This clonotype was recorded many times. This chain joins TRBV4-1 and TRBJ1-2; 9 nucleotides agree with TRBD1. V shed 4 bases, J shed 8 bases, and the junction held 14 bases outside the gene matches. The germline gives CDR1 MGHRA, CDR2 YSYEKL. The CDR3 loop spans 16 amino acids. CDR3 DNA sequence: TGCGCCAGCAGCCCACCGGGACAGGGCCTTGTGAAAGGCTACACCTTC. It translates to CASSPPGQGLVKGYTF.

The rearrangement links TRBV7-2 to TRBJ1-5; D may be TRBD1 (6 bases). The germline V gene encodes CDR1 SGHTA and CDR2 FQGNSA. This CDR3 has 13 residues. Trimming took 5 bases from V and 9 from J, leaving 14 bases between them. Written as DNA, the CDR3 is TGTGCCAGCAGCAGGGGGGGCGAACTGCCCCAGCATTTT. The encoded protein is CASSRGGELPQHF.

The rearrangement links TRBV6-2 or TRBV6-3 to TRBJ1-5; 7 nucleotides agree with TRBD1. The CDR3 covers 16 residues. In germline, CDR1 is MNHEY, CDR2 SVGEGT. J lost 7 bases, V lost 1 base, and 10 bases had no gene match. The DNA for the CDR3 is TGTGCCAGCAGTTACTTTTCGACAGGGTATAACCAGCCCCAGCATTTT. Residues: CASSYFSTGYNQPQHF.

This clonotype has a handful of counts. The DNA for the CDR3 is TGTGCCAGCAGCTTAGTTGAGCAGTTCTTC. Translating gives CASSLVEQFF. The chain combines TRBV7-9 with TRBJ2-1; D gene ambiguous. This CDR3 has 10 amino acids. V gave up 1 base and J gave up 9 bases, with 1 base separating them. In germline, CDR1 is SEHNR, CDR2 FQNEAQ (reference sequence).

The J gene is TRBJ2-5, the V gene TRBV7-2, with 7 bases fitting TRBD1. The CDR3 consists of 14 residues. V lost 5 bases, J lost 2 bases, and 5 bases stayed unmatched. CDR1 SGHTA and CDR2 FQGNSA come from the germline V gene. CDR3 nucleotide sequence: TGTGCCAGCAGCCAAGGGGGCTCACAAGAGACCCAGTACTTC. Translated, it gives CASSQGGSQETQYF.

The rearrangement joins TRBV7-9 to TRBJ1-3, with 9 positions matching TRBD1. This CDR3 is 15 amino acids long. The trim removed 1 base at V and 2 bases at J, leaving 0 bases unmatched. The germline CDR1 and CDR2 sequences are SEHNR and FQNEAQ (reference sequence). CDR3 sequence: CASSLGQGAGNTIYF. Here the CDR3 DNA reads TGTGCCAGCAGCTTAGGACAGGGGGCTGGAAACACCATATATTTT. The entire variable domain, with the rest obtained from reference TRBV7-9 and TRBJ1-3, is as follows: DTGVSQNPRHKITKRGQNVTFRCDPISEHNRLYWYRQTLGQGPEFLTYFQNEAQLEKSRLLSDRFSAERPKGSFSTLEIQRTEQGDSAMYLCASSLGQGAGNTIYFGEGSWLTVV.

This clonotype has ten or more counts. CDR3 amino acids: CASSTGTGWIGEQFF. The CDR3 DNA reads as TGTGCCAGCAGCACCGGGACAGGGTGGATCGGTGAGCAGTTCTTC. The chain recombines TRBV7-9 with TRBJ2-1; 9 bases fit TRBD1. This CDR3 comprises 15 residues. The junction had 11 bases not matched to a gene; V was cut back by 5 bases and J by 9 bases. Germline-derived CDR1 and CDR2 are SEHNR and FQNEAQ (reference sequence).

The chain links TRBV7-2 to TRBJ2-7; D is unclear. The CDR3 has 13 residues. Trimming removed 5 bases from V and 1 base from J, with 9 bases in between. CDR1 and CDR2 from the germline V gene are SGHTA and FQGNSA. CDR3 bases: TGTGCCAGCAGCCAAGGACGGTCCTACGAGCAGTACTTC. It translates to CASSQGRSYEQYF.

This clonotype was counted only a few times. The rearrangement uses TRBV12-3 or TRBV12-4 and TRBJ1-1; TRBD1 agrees at 7 bases. V dropped 1 base and J dropped 3; count of bases not matched to a gene: 5. CDR3 length equals 15 residues. The CDR3 DNA reads TGTGCCAGCAGTTTAGGGCCCAGGGGGGACACTGAAGCTTTCTTT. Residues: CASSLGPRGDTEAFF.

The chain combines TRBV10-3 with TRBJ1-4; TRBD1 agrees at 7 bases. Germline values: CDR1 ENHRY, CDR2 SYGVKD. V lost 4 bases, J lost 7 bases, and 0 bases stayed unmatched. This CDR3 comprises 12 residues. CDR3 coding DNA: TGTGCCATCAGTGGGGACAGTGAAAAACTGTTTTTT. As protein: CAISGDSEKLFF.

The V and J genes are TRBV6-1 and TRBJ2-7, with D tentatively TRBD1 or TRBD2 (5 bases each). Trimming removed 7 bases from V and 3 bases from J, with 10 bases in between. Germline V gene lookup returns CDR1 MNHNS and CDR2 SASEGT. There are 12 residues in the CDR3. CDR3 loop: CASNRDLYEQYF. In nucleotides, the CDR3 is TGTGCCAGCAATCGGGACCTCTACGAGCAGTACTTC.

This clonotype was recorded at least ten times. This chain uses TRBV11-2 with TRBJ2-3; the D gene is possibly TRBD2 (5 bases). The CDR3 is made up of 17 amino acids. Trimming stripped 0 bases from V and 2 bases from J, with 15 bases between. CDR1 and CDR2 (germline): SGHAT, FQNNGV. The chain's CDR3 is CASSLEGGSRNTDTQYF. The CDR3 DNA follows: TGTGCCAGCAGCTTAGAAGGAGGCAGCCGGAACACAGATACGCAGTATTTT.

This clonotype occurred many times. This chain links TRBV7-3 with TRBJ2-5, with a weak D call TRBD1 (6 bases). Per germline, CDR1 SGHTA and CDR2 FQGTGA. The CDR3 contains 14 residues. Trimming removed 4 bases from V and 5 bases from J, with 14 bases in between. CDR3 coding DNA: TGTGCCAGCAGCTCTTTTGGGGGCCGTGAGACCCAGTACTTC. Amino acid sequence: CASSSFGGRETQYF.

In this sample, this clonotype turned up a few times. This chain uses TRBV28 with TRBJ1-2; TRBD1 agrees at 7 bases. Germline V gene sequence: CDR1 MDHEN, CDR2 SYDVKM. The CDR3 sequence is 12 residues long. Losses at the gene ends were 11 bases for V and 2 bases for J; bases not matched to a gene: 5. Here the CDR3 DNA reads TGTGCCTTATCGGACAGGAACTATGGCTACACCTTC. As protein: CALSDRNYGYTF.

The rearrangement joins TRBV11-2 to TRBJ2-1; 11 nucleotides align to TRBD2. With 5 bases clipped from V and 10 bases from J, the junction kept 10 bases outside the gene matches. This CDR3 comprises 15 residues. CDR1 is SGHAT, CDR2 FQNNGV, per germline. CDR3 nucleotides: TGTGCCAGCAGCCCAAAGCTAGCGGGGGGCTTGGAGCAGTTCTTC. As protein: CASSPKLAGGLEQFF.

A few counts support this clonotype. The chain uses TRBV6-6 and TRBJ2-7, with D possibly TRBD2 on 7 matching bases. Trimming shortened V by 3 bases and J by 5 bases, and 14 bases separated the two germline ends. There are 14 residues in the CDR3. CDR1 and CDR2 (germline): MNHNY, SVGAGI (reference sequence). CDR3 nucleotides: TGTGCCAGCAGTTATAGGGGGGGCGGACACGAGCAGTACTTC. Translated: CASSYRGGGHEQYF.

The sample holds a few counts of this clonotype. The chain uses TRBV11-2 and TRBJ2-5; no reliable D call. V was pared by 0 bases and J by 2 bases, with 7 bases between. This CDR3 region has 14 residues. Per the germline V gene, CDR1 is SGHAT and CDR2 is FQNNGV. In nucleotides, the CDR3 is TGTGCCAGCAGCTTAGATTGGGTTCAAGAGACCCAGTACTTC. It yields the protein CASSLDWVQETQYF.